This passage covers 9 T cell receptor beta chains from one sample sequenced in a study of OX40 agonist ivuxolimab in advanced cancers. Library prep was done by the immunoSEQ multiplex PCR assay. What TCRdb holds here is the immuneACCESS table cut down to in-frame rearrangements. Part of the clones is not present; checked against another copy, under half of the missing clones reflect an unresolved V gene, and the others are unexplained. In this sample the table shows 60,000 to 65,000 clones, approximately 81% of which occur a single time. Clones ranked in the top ten supply under 2% of the sample. The sample consisted of CD4+ or CD8+ T cells sorted from blood, taken in a trial of the OX40 agonist ivuxolimab. The receptors originated from an adult with an advanced solid tumor such as melanoma, head and neck, liver or kidney cancer.

This clone counts as medium-sized (0.01 to 0.1%). CDR3 in amino acids: CASSLGQVGEQYF. The DNA of the CDR3 is TGTGCCAGCAGCTTAGGACAGGTCGGCGAGCAGTACTTC. The chain has TRBV11-1 and TRBJ2-7; possible D gene TRBD1, 6 bases. CDR3 length: 13 residues. Trimming stripped 1 base from V and 6 bases from J, with 10 bases between. The germline V gene encodes CDR1 SGHAT and CDR2 FQDESV (reference sequence). The complete variable domain, with remaining parts taken from reference TRBV11-1 and TRBJ2-7, reads EAEVAQSPRYKITEKSQAVAFWCDPISGHATLYWYRQILGQGPELLVQFQDESVVDDSQLPKDRFSAERLKGVDSTLKIQPAELGDSAMYLCASSLGQVGEQYFGPGTRLTVT.

The chain joins TRBV27 to TRBJ1-2, with D perhaps TRBD1 (6 bases). CDR1 is MNHEY, CDR2 SMNVEV, per germline (reference sequence). Trimming cost V 6 bases and J 7 bases, with 15 bases left between them. This CDR3 contains 13 residues. Here the CDR3 DNA reads TGTGCCAGCAGCTTCGGACAGTTAGGTGGCTACACCTTC. Its translation: CASSFGQLGGYTF.

The genes are TRBV4-2 and TRBJ1-1; possibly TRBD1 for D (5 bases). Trimming took 1 base from V and 1 from J, leaving 7 bases between them. CDR1 and CDR2 (germline): LGHNA, YNFKEQ. The CDR3 extends over 14 amino acids. The CDR3, as DNA: TGTGCCAGCAGCCAAGCGACAGCGAACACTGAAGCTTTCTTT. It encodes CASSQATANTEAFF.

V and J are TRBV9 and TRBJ1-3; D is uncertain. The CDR3 runs 15 residues. V gave up 0 bases and J gave up 4 bases, with 11 bases separating them. From germline, CDR1 is SGDLS and CDR2 YYNGEE. Here the CDR3 DNA reads TGTGCCAGCAGCGTAGCGGGTATCGGCGGAAACACCATATATTTT. It codes for CASSVAGIGGNTIYF.

This clone has only a few counts. The V gene is TRBV2, the J gene TRBJ2-5; TRBD1 matches 9 bases. V lost 1 base and J lost 5; bases outside the gene matches: 5. This CDR3 spans 15 amino acids. CDR1 is SNHLY, CDR2 FYNNEI, per germline. The chain's CDR3 is CASSEGQGDWETQYF. DNA for the CDR3: TGTGCCAGCAGTGAAGGACAGGGGGATTGGGAGACCCAGTACTTC. Complete variable domain (other parts from reference TRBV2 and TRBJ2-5): EPEVTQTPSHQVTQMGQEVILRCVPISNHLYFYWYRQILGQKVEFLVSFYNNEISEKSEIFDDQFSVERPDGSNFTLKIRSTKLEDSAMYFCASSEGQGDWETQYFGPGTRLLVL.

The V and J genes are TRBV6-5 and TRBJ1-2; 8 bases fit TRBD1. There are 14 residues in the CDR3. The V and J ends lost 2 bases and 1 base, in that order; junction bases with no gene match: 0. Germline CDR1 and CDR2: MNHEY and SVGAGI. The CDR3 here is CASSYDRGNYGYTF. As DNA, the CDR3 is TGTGCCAGCAGTTACGACAGGGGTAACTATGGCTACACCTTC.

The chain uses TRBV18 and TRBJ1-1; D not resolved. This CDR3 is built from 14 residues. V lost 3 bases and J 1 base, leaving 9 bases between the germline ends. From germline, CDR1 is KGHSH and CDR2 LQKENI. For the CDR3, the DNA is TGTGCCAGCTCACCGGACCAAAGGAACACTGAAGCTTTCTTT. Translating gives CASSPDQRNTEAFF.

This chain uses TRBV6-6 with TRBJ2-1; D is possibly TRBD1 (6 bases). Germline V gene lookup returns CDR1 MNHNY and CDR2 SVGAGI (reference sequence). Trimming removed 0 bases at V and 8 bases at J, with 11 bases between. There are 14 residues in the CDR3. The CDR3, as DNA: TGTGCCAGCAGTTACTCAGGCAGGGGCGATGAGCAGTTCTTC. Encoded protein: CASSYSGRGDEQFF.

The rearrangement uses TRBV4-2 and TRBJ2-7; 7 bases line up with TRBD2. V trimming: 6 bases; J trimming: 6 bases; junction bases outside the gene matches: 11. The CDR3 is 14 amino acids. The germline V gene has CDR1 LGHNA and CDR2 YNFKEQ. The CDR3 region is CASSYSGGKGEQYF. The CDR3 DNA reads as TGTGCCAGCAGTTACTCGGGGGGAAAGGGCGAGCAGTACTTC.